A single sample gave rise to the 31 T cell receptor beta chains below, sequenced in a study of blood T cell repertoires in COVID-19. TCRdb's copy holds only in-frame clones and misses some; the assay was immunoSEQ multiplex PCR. The repertoire holds 98,000 or so clones, with 86% as singletons. The sample was peripheral blood. The source is a woman aged 55-70 years in a cohort sampled during active or convalescent COVID-19.

The rearrangement uses TRBV12-5 and TRBJ2-7, with D hard to call. CDR1 is LGHNT and CDR2 is FRNRAP in the germline V gene. Trimming removed 0 bases at V and 2 bases at J, with 8 bases between. The CDR3 totals 14 residues. CDR3 sequence: CASGLVGGTYEQYF. The CDR3 bases are TGTGCTAGTGGTTTGGTAGGCGGAACCTACGAGCAGTACTTC.

The chain uses TRBV6-5 and TRBJ1-1; D might be TRBD1 (6 bases). V was shortened by 2 bases and J by 4 bases, with 14 bases between the two germline ends. This CDR3 contains 15 residues. Germline CDR1 MNHEY, CDR2 SVGAGI. The CDR3 nucleotides read TGTGCCAGCAGTTACCCGGCAGGGGCAGGCACTGAAGCTTTCTTT. Amino acids: CASSYPAGAGTEAFF.

This clone was recorded only once. The rearrangement uses TRBV2 and TRBJ1-2; D not resolved. This CDR3 contains 13 residues. The germline V gene has CDR1 SNHLY and CDR2 FYNNEI. The ends were cut back, 5 bases at V and 3 bases at J, with 10 bases in the middle. CDR3 protein: CASSLARDYGYTF. The CDR3 coding sequence is TGTGCCAGCAGTCTGGCGAGGGACTATGGCTACACCTTC.

This clone occurred a few times. V usage is TRBV7-9 and J usage is TRBJ1-1, with a possible D match to TRBD1 (5 bases). The V gene lost 0 bases and the J gene lost 1 base, with 6 bases spanning the gap. The germline CDR1 and CDR2 sequences are SEHNR and FQNEAQ (reference sequence). This CDR3 is built from 14 residues. The CDR3 nucleotides are TGTGCCAGCAGCTTAGCCGGGGGGAACACTGAAGCTTTCTTT. This gives the protein CASSLAGGNTEAFF.

V gene TRBV5-1 combines with J gene TRBJ2-1, with D tentatively TRBD1 (5 bases). This CDR3 spans 14 amino acids. In germline, CDR1 is SGHRS, CDR2 YFSETQ. Trimming removed 4 bases at V and 6 bases at J, with 14 bases between. CDR3 loop: CASSRDRRSNEQFF. CDR3 sequence (DNA): TGCGCCAGCAGCCGTGACAGACGATCCAATGAGCAGTTCTTC.

This clone was detected only a few times. The chain links TRBV3-1 (or the pseudogene TRBV3-2) to TRBJ2-7, with 12 nucleotides matching TRBD1. Trimming cost V 4 bases and J 3 bases; bases outside gene matches: 4. This CDR3 has 15 residues. Germline V gene lookup returns CDR1 LGHDT and CDR2 YNNKEL (reference sequence). This CDR3 reads CASSPGTGGGYEQYF. CDR3 sequence (DNA): TGTGCCAGCAGCCCAGGGACAGGGGGCGGCTACGAGCAGTACTTC.

The rearrangement uses TRBV5-1 and TRBJ2-3; TRBD2 agrees at 10 bases. The CDR3 sequence is 16 residues long. Germline CDR1 is SGHRS and CDR2 is YFSETQ. With 0 bases clipped from V and 4 bases from J, the junction kept 5 bases outside the gene matches. DNA for the CDR3: TGCGCCAGCAGCTTGGTGCTAGCGGGGGTTGCAGATACGCAGTATTTT. This translates into CASSLVLAGVADTQYF.

This clone was recorded a few times. The chain recombines TRBV18 with TRBJ1-1, with 7 bases that match TRBD1. The length of the CDR3 is 14 residues. CDR1 KGHSH and CDR2 LQKENI come from the germline V gene. The V and J ends lost 5 bases and 4 bases, in that order; junction bases with no gene match: 7. The CDR3 loop is CASSVGQGVTEAFF. CDR3 DNA sequence: TGTGCCAGCTCAGTCGGGCAGGGGGTCACTGAAGCTTTCTTT.

The chain combines TRBV9 with TRBJ1-2, with D perhaps TRBD1 (6 bases). The CDR3 consists of 14 residues. Germline lookup yields CDR1 SGDLS and CDR2 YYNGEE. Trimming cost V 0 bases and J 7 bases, with 13 bases left between them. The CDR3 nucleotides are TGTGCCAGCAGCGTAGGAGGGGGGGCGTTTGGCTACACCTTC. Its translation: CASSVGGGAFGYTF.

The genes are TRBV28 and TRBJ1-4; D remains unclear. The CDR3 is made up of 17 amino acids. With 4 bases removed from V and 3 bases from J, the gap between germline ends came to 18 bases. CDR1 and CDR2 from the germline V gene are MDHEN and SYDVKM. Written as DNA, the CDR3 is TGTGCCAGCAGTTATAGTGGACGCCGACTAGCTAATGAAAAACTGTTTTTT. It specifies CASSYSGRRLANEKLFF.

This chain joins TRBV7-2 and TRBJ1-1; a weak D match, TRBD1 (6 bases). Germline V lookup: CDR1 SGHTA, CDR2 FQGNSA. V lost 3 bases to trimming and J lost 3 bases, with 11 bases between them. The CDR3 is 14 residues long. The CDR3 sequence is CASSFLRTDTEAFF. CDR3 sequence (DNA): TGTGCCAGCAGCTTCCTCAGGACAGACACTGAAGCTTTCTTT. Supplemented by reference TRBV7-2 and TRBJ1-1, the full variable domain reads GAGVSQSPSNKVTEKGKDVELRCDPISGHTALYWYRQSLGQGLEFLIYFQGNSAPDKSGLPSDRFSAERTGGSVSTLTIQRTQQEDSAVYLCASSFLRTDTEAFFGQGTRLTVV.

J is TRBJ2-2 and V is TRBV5-1; D is possibly TRBD1 (6 bases). Trimming shortened V by 4 bases and J by 5 bases, and 12 bases separated the two germline ends. This CDR3 spans 14 amino acids. CDR1 and CDR2 from the germline V gene are SGHRS and YFSETQ. CDR3 in DNA: TGCGCCAGCAGCACCGGACAGTTTACCGGGGAGCTGTTTTTT. It codes for CASSTGQFTGELFF.

The chain recombines TRBV3-1 (or the pseudogene TRBV3-2) with TRBJ2-2; D unclear. Looked up from germline, CDR1 is LGHDT and CDR2 is YNNKEL (reference sequence). V lost 4 bases and J 6 bases, leaving 9 bases between the germline ends. The CDR3 sequence is 13 residues long. In nucleotides, the CDR3 is TGTGCCAGCAGCCTCAAGCAGGCCGGGGAGCTGTTTTTT. Encoded protein: CASSLKQAGELFF.

V and J are TRBV7-3 and TRBJ2-1; 8 nucleotides line up with TRBD2. Trimming at V came to 4 bases and at J to 6 bases, leaving 14 bases not matched to a gene. This CDR3 contains 17 residues. Germline V CDR1 and CDR2: SGHTA, FQGTGA. In nucleotides, the CDR3 is TGTGCCAGCAGCTCATACACCGGGACTAGTCGCCTCAATGAGCAGTTCTTC. Protein sequence: CASSSYTGTSRLNEQFF. The whole variable domain, remainder taken from reference TRBV7-3 and TRBJ2-1, is GAGVSQTPSNKVTEKGKYVELRCDPISGHTALYWYRQSLGQGPEFLIYFQGTGAADDSGLPNDRFFAVRPEGSVSTLKIQRTERGDSAVYLCASSSYTGTSRLNEQFFGPGTRLTVL.

The chain recombines TRBV30 with TRBJ1-1; D is uncertain. The V end lost 4 bases, the J end lost 7 bases, and 13 bases lay between the germline ends. The CDR3 covers 12 residues. CDR1 GTSNPN and CDR2 SVGIG come from the germline V gene (reference sequence). The chain's CDR3 is CAWNGGKGEAFF. The DNA for the CDR3 is TGTGCCTGGAACGGAGGTAAAGGTGAAGCTTTCTTT.

This chain connects TRBV19 to TRBJ1-1; D possibly corresponds to TRBD1 (6 bases). Deletions cut 3 bases from V and 2 bases from J, with 10 bases between. This CDR3 spans 14 amino acids. The germline V gene has CDR1 LNHDA and CDR2 SQIVND (reference sequence). The CDR3 DNA is TGTGCCAGTAGTATCGGACAGATCAACACTGAAGCTTTCTTT. Encoded protein: CASSIGQINTEAFF.

V gene TRBV7-3 combines with J gene TRBJ2-7; 8 positions match TRBD1. Germline CDR1 reads SGHTA; CDR2 reads FQGTGA. J gave up 10 bases and V 0 bases, and 5 bases lay outside the gene matches. The CDR3 is made up of 13 amino acids. The CDR3 region has the DNA TGTGCCAGCAGCTTAACGGGGACAGGCCTCCAGTACTTC. This encodes CASSLTGTGLQYF.

The chain is built from TRBV6-5 and TRBJ2-7; TRBD2 might be the D (7 bases). Germline lookup yields CDR1 MNHEY and CDR2 SVGAGI. Trimming cost V 9 bases and J 2 bases, with 17 bases left between them. This CDR3 comprises 14 residues. This chain's CDR3 is CASTPRGDTYEQYF. Here the CDR3 DNA reads TGTGCCAGTACTCCCCGGGGGGACACCTACGAGCAGTACTTC.

The rearrangement links TRBV4-2 to TRBJ1-1; TRBD1 is a possible D gene (6 bases). Per the germline V gene, CDR1 is LGHNA and CDR2 is YNFKEQ. The V end lost 4 bases, the J end lost 2 bases, and 23 bases lay between the germline ends. The CDR3 has 18 residues. The CDR3 bases are TGTGCCAGCAGCCCCCCCCGGGTGGGGACACTTATAAACACTGAAGCTTTCTTT. Protein sequence: CASSPPRVGTLINTEAFF.

The rearrangement links TRBV7-9 to TRBJ1-1, with a possible D match to TRBD1 (6 bases). Germline loops: CDR1 SEHNR, CDR2 FQNEAQ (reference sequence). The CDR3 is 14 residues long. With 5 bases removed from V and 0 bases from J, the gap between germline ends came to 10 bases. CDR3 coding DNA: TGTGCCAGCAGCAGAGACAGGTTGAACACTGAAGCTTTCTTT. This encodes CASSRDRLNTEAFF.

The chain links TRBV5-1 to TRBJ1-6; TRBD1 agrees at 7 bases. CDR3 size: 15 residues. J was trimmed by 7 bases and V by 0 bases; bases with no gene match: 4. Per germline, CDR1 SGHRS and CDR2 YFSETQ. CDR3 amino acids: CASSLGTGVNSPLHF. In nucleotides, the CDR3 is TGCGCCAGCAGCTTGGGAACAGGGGTGAATTCACCCCTCCACTTT.

The chain carries TRBV10-2 and TRBJ2-7, with 9 bases that match TRBD2. Trimming cost V 7 bases and J 7 bases; bases outside gene matches: 11. The germline V gene has CDR1 WSHSY and CDR2 SAAADI. CDR3 length equals 14 residues. The CDR3 DNA reads as TGCGCCAGCACCCTGACTAGCGGACGCCGGGAGCAGTACTTC. Protein product: CASTLTSGRREQYF.

This chain connects TRBV18 to TRBJ1-6, with 7 positions matching TRBD1. The V and J ends lost 1 base and 7 bases, in that order; junction bases with no gene match: 4. Germline V gives CDR1 KGHSH, CDR2 LQKENI. CDR3 size: 15 residues. The CDR3 DNA reads TGTGCCAGCTCACCACGGGGGACAGTCAATTCACCCCTCCACTTT. The encoded protein is CASSPRGTVNSPLHF.

The rearrangement links TRBV2 to TRBJ1-4; TRBD1 aligns across 9 bases. The V gene end was trimmed by 3 bases and the J gene end by 8 bases; junction bases not matched to a gene: 4. The germline V gene has CDR1 SNHLY and CDR2 FYNNEI. The length of the CDR3 is 14 residues. The CDR3 spells CASSEGQGGEKLFF. For the CDR3, the DNA is TGTGCCAGCAGTGAGGGACAGGGCGGGGAAAAACTGTTTTTT.

The rearrangement links TRBV6-1 to TRBJ2-1; D is perhaps TRBD1 (5 bases). V lost 1 base and J lost 8, with 21 bases in between. In germline, CDR1 is MNHNS, CDR2 SASEGT. This CDR3 region has 17 residues. CDR3 sequence: CASSEVRSDRLGDEQFF. CDR3 DNA: TGTGCCAGCAGTGAAGTTAGGTCGGATCGCCTAGGGGATGAGCAGTTCTTC.

V and J are TRBV7-6 and TRBJ2-5; 9 positions agree with TRBD1. The CDR3 is made up of 15 amino acids. CDR1 is SGHVS and CDR2 is FNYEAQ in the germline V gene. Trimming at V came to 1 base and at J to 6 bases, leaving 6 bases not matched to a gene. The CDR3 spells CASSLVRTGAKTQYF. Written as DNA, the CDR3 is TGTGCCAGCAGCTTAGTCAGGACAGGGGCAAAGACCCAGTACTTC.

The chain joins TRBV10-3 to TRBJ1-5, with D possibly matching TRBD1 (5 bases). V was pared by 4 bases and J by 4 bases, with 11 bases between. This CDR3 has 14 amino acids. Germline assignment: CDR1 ENHRY and CDR2 SYGVKD. CDR3 nucleotide sequence: TGTGCCATCAGTGCTAGGGAGGGGAATCAGCCCCAGCATTTT. It is translated as CAISAREGNQPQHF.

Regarding this clone: Additional DNA sequences in this sample encode the identical CDR3. The rearrangement joins TRBV5-1 to TRBJ1-2; 9 nucleotides match TRBD1. This CDR3 region has 16 residues. Germline-derived CDR1 and CDR2 are SGHRS and YFSETQ. The junction had 7 bases not matched to a gene; V was cut back by 0 bases and J by 4 bases. The CDR3 nucleotides are TGCGCCAGCAGCTTGGGACAGGGGGGTCAGGGCTATGGCTACACCTTC. Protein sequence: CASSLGQGGQGYGYTF.

The chain carries TRBV6-1 and TRBJ2-1; 8 nucleotides align to TRBD2. V dropped 2 bases and J dropped 8; count of bases not matched to a gene: 2. Germline CDR1 is MNHNS and CDR2 is SASEGT. There are 13 residues in the CDR3. CDR3 loop: CASSERRGDEQFF. CDR3 nucleotide sequence: TGTGCCAGCAGTGAACGGCGGGGGGATGAGCAGTTCTTC.

This clone showed up just a few times. The chain employs TRBV3-1 (or the pseudogene TRBV3-2) and TRBJ1-3, with no clear D. This CDR3 comprises 15 residues. The germline CDR1 and CDR2 sequences are LGHDT and YNNKEL (reference sequence). Deletions cut 0 bases from V and 1 base from J, with 7 bases between. The DNA for the CDR3 is TGTGCCAGCAGCCAAGATCCGCAGTCTGGAAACACCATATATTTT. Protein sequence: CASSQDPQSGNTIYF.

The chain uses TRBV19 and TRBJ2-3; a weak D match, TRBD2 (5 bases). Germline CDR1 reads LNHDA; CDR2 reads SQIVND (reference sequence). The CDR3 extends over 13 amino acids. V shed 8 bases and J shed 5 bases, with 14 bases lying between them. This CDR3 reads CASLRAGGDTQYF. As DNA, the CDR3 is TGTGCCAGTTTAAGGGCCGGAGGAGATACGCAGTATTTT.